The 30 T cell receptor beta chains reported below all come from one sample, sequenced in a study of cytomegalovirus exposure and HLA in healthy donors. With 60 Vbeta and 13 Jbeta primers, the PCR was carried out. Sequencing was performed with immunoSEQ multiplex PCR; in TCRdb, only in-frame clones are kept and a portion is missing. Altogether about 200,000 clones are present, 73% being singletons, with the ten largest covering 1.5% to 2%. The specimen was PBMCs. These TCRs come from a woman aged 25 to 39 in good health and CMV-seronegative.

A note on this clone: The identical CDR3 is also encoded by other nucleotide sequences in the sample. The CDR3 reads CASSLAGGGTDTQYF. The CDR3 DNA reads TGCGCCAGCAGCTTAGCGGGGGGCGGCACAGATACGCAGTATTTT. V is TRBV5-1 and J is TRBJ2-3, with 9 bases lining up with TRBD2. The CDR3 consists of 15 residues. CDR1 and CDR2 (germline): SGHRS, YFSETQ. Trimming removed 2 bases from V and 1 base from J; junction bases left unmatched: 2. The variable domain in full, with the rest retrieved from reference TRBV5-1 and TRBJ2-3, is KAGVTQTPRYLIKTRGQQVTLSCSPISGHRSVSWYQQTPGQGLQFLFEYFSETQRNKGNFPGRFSGRQFSNSRSEMNVSTLELGDSALYLCASSLAGGGTDTQYFGPGTRLTVL.

In this sample, this clone turned up a few times. CDR3 in DNA: TGTGCCAGCAGCGGCCACAGGGGAGATAATTCACCCCTCCACTTT. This translates into CASSGHRGDNSPLHF. The chain combines TRBV11-2 with TRBJ1-6; 7 bases line up with TRBD1. Germline values: CDR1 SGHAT, CDR2 FQNNGV. The trim removed 5 bases at V and 5 bases at J, leaving 6 bases unmatched. CDR3 length equals 15 residues.

This CDR3 reads CATSREIGQGGKQYF. In nucleotides, the CDR3 is TGTGCCACCAGCAGAGAAATAGGGCAGGGAGGCAAGCAGTACTTC. V is TRBV15 and J is TRBJ2-7; D is perhaps TRBD2 (6 bases). V lost 0 bases and J 8 bases, leaving 17 bases between the germline ends. The CDR3 length is 15 residues. Per the germline V gene, CDR1 is LNHNV and CDR2 is YYDKDF (reference sequence).

This rearrangement joins TRBV27 to TRBJ1-2, with TRBD1 matching 11 bases. The CDR3 consists of 15 residues. After removal of 3 bases from V and 1 base from J, the junction contained 1 base not matched to a gene. Germline V gives CDR1 MNHEY, CDR2 SMNVEV (reference sequence). The CDR3 DNA reads TGTGCCAGCAGTTTTGGGACAGGGGGTAACTATGGCTACACCTTC. Encoded protein: CASSFGTGGNYGYTF.

The V gene is TRBV11-2, the J gene TRBJ1-2; tentative D call: TRBD1 (5 bases). Trimming removed 1 base from V and 2 bases from J, with 8 bases in between. The CDR3 is 14 amino acids. Germline loops: CDR1 SGHAT, CDR2 FQNNGV. CDR3: CASSLVGANYGYTF. Written as DNA, the CDR3 is TGTGCCAGCAGCTTAGTAGGGGCGAACTATGGCTACACCTTC.

This clone was picked up one time. V and J are TRBV11-2 and TRBJ2-7; D is uncertain. CDR3 length equals 15 residues. Trimming took 5 bases from V and 2 from J, leaving 16 bases between them. In germline, CDR1 is SGHAT, CDR2 FQNNGV. This chain's CDR3 is CASSPLLSTTYEQYF. Here the CDR3 DNA reads TGTGCCAGCAGCCCCCTACTAAGTACCACCTACGAGCAGTACTTC.

V is TRBV30 and J is TRBJ1-6; a weak D match, TRBD1 (6 bases). Looked up from germline, CDR1 is GTSNPN and CDR2 is SVGIG (reference sequence). The CDR3 runs 13 residues. Trimming shortened V by 4 bases and J by 12 bases, and 16 bases separated the two germline ends. The CDR3 sequence is CAWTIGDIVPLHF. CDR3 sequence (DNA): TGTGCCTGGACTATAGGGGACATAGTACCCCTCCACTTT.

The genes are TRBV18 and TRBJ2-3; D ambiguous. Trimming took 2 bases from V and 4 from J, leaving 7 bases between them. Germline-derived CDR1 and CDR2 are KGHSH and LQKENI. The CDR3 runs to 13 residues. The CDR3 sequence: CASSPVSADTQYF. As DNA, the CDR3 is TGTGCCAGCTCACCAGTTAGTGCAGATACGCAGTATTTT.

The chain employs TRBV28 and TRBJ1-4, with D maybe TRBD1 (6 bases). V was trimmed by 8 bases and J by 8 bases, leaving 18 bases between them. This CDR3 is built from 14 residues. Germline-derived CDR1 and CDR2 are MDHEN and SYDVKM. The CDR3 region is CASGSGVIWEKLFF. DNA of the CDR3: TGTGCCAGCGGATCAGGGGTTATTTGGGAAAAACTGTTTTTT.

The chain carries TRBV5-1 and TRBJ2-7, with 8 bases identical to TRBD2. The CDR3 totals 15 residues. Losses at the gene ends were 0 bases for V and 3 bases for J; bases not matched to a gene: 5. Germline V gene data show CDR1 as SGHRS and CDR2 as YFSETQ. This CDR3 is CASSLVPAGDYEQYF. The CDR3 DNA follows: TGCGCCAGCAGCTTGGTTCCAGCGGGAGACTACGAGCAGTACTTC.

This clone has only a few counts. The chain combines TRBV18 with TRBJ2-5, with D perhaps matching TRBD1 (5 bases). The V gene lost 3 bases and the J gene lost 2 bases, with 16 bases spanning the gap. The germline CDR1 and CDR2 sequences are KGHSH and LQKENI. There are 16 residues in the CDR3. The DNA for the CDR3 is TGTGCCAGCTCACCTATCCCACGGCCAGGGCAAGAGACCCAGTACTTC. Translation: CASSPIPRPGQETQYF.

The chain couples TRBV2 to TRBJ1-1, with 8 nucleotides matching TRBD1. CDR1 and CDR2 from the germline V gene are SNHLY and FYNNEI. The CDR3 covers 14 residues. J gave up 6 bases and V 9 bases, and 12 bases lay outside the gene matches. This CDR3 is CARGGNRGIAEAFF. The CDR3 region has the DNA TGTGCCAGGGGTGGGAACAGGGGGATCGCTGAAGCTTTCTTT.

The rearrangement uses TRBV7-3 and TRBJ1-1, with a weak D call TRBD1 (6 bases). From germline, CDR1 is SGHTA and CDR2 FQGTGA. Deletions cut 6 bases from V and 5 bases from J, with 13 bases between. The CDR3 totals 13 residues. CDR3: CASSRQGYTEAFF. Written as DNA, the CDR3 is TGTGCCAGCAGTAGGCAGGGGTATACTGAAGCTTTCTTT.

The chain joins TRBV7-9 to TRBJ2-7; D gene uncertain. Germline CDR1 reads SEHNR; CDR2 reads FQNEAQ (reference sequence). Between the trimmed V and J ends, which lost 6 bases and 3 bases, there was a span of 15 bases. The CDR3 loop spans 14 amino acids. In DNA, the CDR3 is TGTGCCAGCAGTTCCCGGATAAGGAGCTACGAGCAGTACTTC. Its protein product is CASSSRIRSYEQYF.

This clone has more than one count but fewer than ten. The chain employs TRBV2 and TRBJ1-4; possibly TRBD1 for D (6 bases). Germline V gives CDR1 SNHLY, CDR2 FYNNEI. The CDR3 has 11 residues. Between the trimmed V and J ends, which lost 5 bases and 13 bases, there was a span of 11 bases. Here the CDR3 DNA reads TGTGCCAGCAGTCCAAGGGGGGGACTGTTTTTT. Translated: CASSPRGGLFF.

V and J are TRBV30 and TRBJ1-2; no firm D call. Per germline, CDR1 GTSNPN and CDR2 SVGIG (reference sequence). The ends were cut back, 3 bases at V and 8 bases at J, with 19 bases in the middle. The CDR3 is 14 amino acids. The CDR3 coding sequence is TGTGCCTGGAGAGTCAGAGGGAGATCTGGGGGCTACACCTTC. Its protein product is CAWRVRGRSGGYTF.

This clone was observed a handful of times. This rearrangement joins TRBV5-5 to TRBJ1-4, with no clear D. Trimming removed 3 bases at V and 8 bases at J, with 20 bases between. The CDR3 extends over 16 amino acids. Germline V lookup: CDR1 SGHKS, CDR2 YYEKEE (reference sequence). The CDR3 protein is CASSSRSHNLEEKLFF. CDR3 nucleotide sequence: TGTGCCAGCAGCTCGAGGTCCCACAACCTGGAGGAAAAACTGTTTTTT.

This clone was seen a few times. The chain uses TRBV6-1 and TRBJ2-6, with D maybe TRBD2 (6 bases). V dropped 8 bases and J dropped 0 bases, with 11 bases sitting between them. The CDR3 is 15 amino acids. The V gene's germline CDR1 is MNHNS and CDR2 SASEGT. This CDR3 reads CASLGGYSGANVLTF. For the CDR3, the DNA is TGTGCCAGCCTCGGAGGGTACTCTGGGGCCAACGTCCTGACTTTC.

The rearrangement uses TRBV19 and TRBJ1-2, with TRBD1 matching 8 bases. This CDR3 region has 15 residues. Trimming removed 3 bases from V and 6 bases from J; junction bases left unmatched: 9. From germline, CDR1 is LNHDA and CDR2 SQIVND (reference sequence). The CDR3: CASSIFGTGKDGYTF. CDR3 sequence (DNA): TGTGCCAGTAGTATCTTCGGGACAGGAAAGGATGGCTACACCTTC.

The chain couples TRBV14 to TRBJ1-5; D is unclear. Trimming shortened V by 1 base and J by 5 bases, and 12 bases separated the two germline ends. Germline V gene data show CDR1 as SGHDN and CDR2 as FVKESK. The CDR3 sequence is 15 residues long. The CDR3 coding sequence is TGTGCCAGCAGCCAAGTCCTCGTGAGGTATCAGCCCCAGCATTTT. This encodes CASSQVLVRYQPQHF.

The CDR3 sequence is CASKDSVLGNQPQHF. The CDR3 bases are TGTGCCAGCAAGGACAGCGTATTAGGCAATCAGCCCCAGCATTTT. This chain joins TRBV6-1 and TRBJ1-5, with TRBD1 as a possible D gene (6 bases). Trimming pared 7 bases from V and 2 bases from J, leaving 15 bases between. Germline lookup yields CDR1 MNHNS and CDR2 SASEGT. The CDR3 spans 15 residues.

This chain uses TRBV12-5 with TRBJ2-1, with D uncertain. This CDR3 comprises 13 residues. V dropped 6 bases and J dropped 0 bases, with 6 bases sitting between them. The germline V gene encodes CDR1 LGHNT and CDR2 FRNRAP. The CDR3 coding sequence is TGTGCTAGTGGGTACAGCTCCTACAATGAGCAGTTCTTC. It specifies CASGYSSYNEQFF.

V and J are TRBV9 and TRBJ2-2, with 7 bases aligning to TRBD2. J was trimmed by 7 bases and V by 2 bases; bases with no gene match: 26. The germline gives CDR1 SGDLS, CDR2 YYNGEE. This CDR3 spans 21 amino acids. CDR3 DNA: TGTGCCAGCAGCGTCCAAAGTTCCAAAGCGGGACTCCCGGGAAGTATCGGGGAGCTGTTTTTT. Translation gives CASSVQSSKAGLPGSIGELFF. Looking up the rest from reference TRBV9 and TRBJ2-2 gives the full variable domain: DSGVTQTPKHLITATGQRVTLRCSPRSGDLSVYWYQQSLDQGLQFLIQYYNGEERAKGNILERFSAQQFPDLHSELNLSSLELGDSALYFCASSVQSSKAGLPGSIGELFFGEGSRLTVL.

The genes are TRBV4-1 and TRBJ2-1; TRBD2 might be the D (7 bases). Germline loops: CDR1 MGHRA, CDR2 YSYEKL. This CDR3 has 15 amino acids. V was shortened by 3 bases and J by 7 bases, with 16 bases between the two germline ends. The CDR3 here is CASSHSWGGPNEQFF. As DNA, the CDR3 is TGCGCCAGCAGCCATTCATGGGGGGGCCCGAATGAGCAGTTCTTC.

This clone was picked up a small number of times. The chain carries TRBV5-1 and TRBJ2-7, with 16 bases aligning to TRBD2. The J segment lost 13 bases and the V segment lost 4 bases, leaving 11 bases of the junction unmatched. Germline CDR1 SGHRS, CDR2 YFSETQ. This CDR3 is 15 amino acids long. DNA of the CDR3: TGCGCCAGCAGCCAAATGGGACTAGCGGGGGGGCCTGAATACTTC. Amino acids: CASSQMGLAGGPEYF.

The V call is TRBV7-9, the J call TRBJ1-1; TRBD1 aligns across 7 bases. CDR1 SEHNR and CDR2 FQNEAQ come from the germline V gene (reference sequence). With 5 bases clipped from V and 4 bases from J, the junction kept 7 bases outside the gene matches. The CDR3 sequence is 14 residues long. CDR3 in DNA: TGTGCCAGCAGCGCGGGACAGCTTCTCACTGAAGCTTTCTTT. It translates to CASSAGQLLTEAFF.

The chain combines TRBV5-1 with TRBJ1-2; D may be TRBD1 (5 bases). Trimming stripped 4 bases from V and 8 bases from J, with 9 bases between. Germline V gene data show CDR1 as SGHRS and CDR2 as YFSETQ. There are 11 residues in the CDR3. CDR3 in amino acids: CASSPGMGYTF. In DNA form, the CDR3 reads TGCGCCAGCAGCCCAGGGATGGGCTACACCTTC.

V and J are TRBV6-4 and TRBJ2-7; 9 positions agree with TRBD1. Per the germline V gene, CDR1 is MRHNA and CDR2 is SNTAGT. V dropped 9 bases and J dropped 2; count of bases not matched to a gene: 8. The CDR3 spans 14 residues. The CDR3 is CASLRTGAPYEQYF. The CDR3, as DNA: TGTGCCAGTCTTAGGACAGGGGCCCCCTACGAGCAGTACTTC.

Points on this clone: This same CDR3 is encoded by further DNA sequences in the sample. The genes are TRBV10-3 and TRBJ2-5; D might be TRBD2 (6 bases). CDR1 is ENHRY and CDR2 is SYGVKD in the germline V gene. CDR3 length: 13 amino acids. V was shortened by 8 bases and J by 9 bases, with 19 bases between the two germline ends. This chain's CDR3 is CAIAGLVGTAQYF. CDR3 DNA: TGTGCCATCGCGGGACTGGTGGGTACGGCCCAGTACTTC.

This chain connects TRBV7-2 to TRBJ2-1, with 9 bases lining up with TRBD2. J was trimmed by 9 bases and V by 1 base; bases with no gene match: 10. The CDR3 totals 16 residues. Germline lookup yields CDR1 SGHTA and CDR2 FQGNSA. CDR3 DNA: TGTGCCAGCAGCTTAGTGCCTAGCGGGACTTCCGTTGAGCAGTTCTTC. This sequence encodes CASSLVPSGTSVEQFF.